This TCR beta chain was documented in a study of PD-1 blockade in classical Hodgkin lymphoma. Study findings and constraints: Patients who responded completely had about the same baseline diversity as newly diagnosed patients. Whatever underlies the repertoire differences (possibly disease activity or prior therapy) remains undefined.

Here immunoSEQ multiplex PCR was the method, and the copy in TCRdb shows in-frame clones only, minus some. The top ten hold 6.5% to 7.5% of the sample, which has 95,000 to 100,000 clones, around 89% seen once. Regarding this clone: Its target is not known.

The V gene end was trimmed by 8 bases and the J gene end by 7 bases; junction bases not matched to a gene: 12. Germline assignment: CDR1 MNHEY and CDR2 SMNVEV (reference sequence). The CDR3 has 15 residues. All patients experienced relapse after autologous stem cell transplantation, and brentuximab vedotin exposure was variable. The sample consisted of peripheral blood mononuclear cells (PBMCs), taken before the second cycle of nivolumab. The rearrangement links TRBV27 to TRBJ2-7, with 12 bases aligning to TRBD2. This clonotype was sampled from a human donor with classical Hodgkin lymphoma. The CDR3 nucleotides are TGTGCCAGCGCCACCGGGACTAGCGGGTGGGGTGAGCAGTACTTC. Translated: CASATGTSGWGEQYF.